In this sample, the clone carrying this T cell receptor beta chain turned up many times. The source of the sample is a study of T cells in Graves' hyperthyroidism and ophthalmopathy. The investigators amplified TCR beta CDR3 regions from RNA transcripts. Initially, a first-round RT-PCR of the TCR CDR3 employed the HTBI primer set. TCRdb re-derived calls from the multiplex PCR reads in MiXCR, one entry per CDR3 protein. The sample records approximately 610,000 distinct CDR3 sequences, approximately 14% being singletons. This sequence originates from a woman aged 40 to 50 with Graves' ophthalmopathy. The material sequenced was blood.

The CDR3 DNA reads TGTGCCAGCAGTAGGAGGCCAGGAAACACCGGGGAGCTGTTTTTT. It encodes CASSRRPGNTGELFF. V and J are TRBV7-2 and TRBJ2-2, with D perhaps TRBD2 (5 bases). This CDR3 comprises 15 residues. Germline lookup yields CDR1 SGHTA and CDR2 FQGNSA. Trimming removed 6 bases at V and 2 bases at J, with 13 bases between.